The 9 T cell receptor beta chains below all came from one sample that was sequenced in a study of T cell responses to AZD1222 COVID-19 vaccine. The protocol was immunoSEQ multiplex PCR, while the TCRdb copy is restricted to in-frame clones and leaves out a portion. The sample shows 85,000 to 100,000 clones, 65% to 90% of them seen only once. This material consisted of peripheral blood, taken on day 0 of AZD1222 vaccination. These receptors were collected from an adult in good health.

This chain links TRBV5-8 with TRBJ1-1, with D unresolved. Germline CDR1 is SGHTS and CDR2 is YDEGEE. The CDR3 is made up of 13 amino acids. Trimming took off 2 bases at V and 0 bases at J, with 5 bases between the two ends. The CDR3: CASSFDLNTEAFF. CDR3 nucleotides: TGTGCCAGCAGCTTCGACTTGAACACTGAAGCTTTCTTT.

The table lists this clone with a few counts. This chain connects TRBV14 to TRBJ2-5, with a tentative D call TRBD2 (6 bases). CDR3 length: 14 amino acids. Germline V gene lookup returns CDR1 SGHDN and CDR2 FVKESK. Trimming cost V 4 bases and J 5 bases, with 14 bases left between them. CDR3 DNA sequence: TGTGCCAGCAGCCTAAGACTAGGAAGGGAGACCCAGTACTTC. It codes for CASSLRLGRETQYF.

The chain has TRBV5-6 and TRBJ2-3; 7 bases line up with TRBD2. The CDR3 length is 16 residues. Per the germline V gene, CDR1 is SGHDT and CDR2 is YYEEEE. Losses at the gene ends were 6 bases for V and 4 bases for J; bases not matched to a gene: 14. CDR3 in DNA: TGTGCCAGCACCCTCATAGCAGCTGCGGGGGCAGATACGCAGTATTTT. Its protein is CASTLIAAAGADTQYF.

This clone was seen a handful of times. The V and J genes are TRBV5-8 and TRBJ2-7; D not resolved. Trimming left V 3 bases short and J 3 bases short, with 4 bases between. The CDR3 consists of 11 residues. Per the germline V gene, CDR1 is SGHTS and CDR2 is YDEGEE. In nucleotides, the CDR3 is TGTGCCAGCAGCTGGAACTACGAGCAGTACTTC. It encodes CASSWNYEQYF.

The V and J genes are TRBV4-3 and TRBJ2-1; D unclear. CDR1 and CDR2 from the germline V gene are LGHNA and YSLEER. The V end lost 1 base, the J end lost 8 bases, and 9 bases lay between the germline ends. This CDR3 region has 13 residues. As DNA, the CDR3 is TGCGCCAGCAGCCAAGTTATGTTCGATGAGCAGTTCTTC. Amino acid sequence: CASSQVMFDEQFF.

The chain is built from TRBV7-2 and TRBJ1-3; D gene ambiguous. The V end lost 1 base, the J end lost 0 bases, and 4 bases lay between the germline ends. The CDR3 loop spans 14 amino acids. Per the germline V gene, CDR1 is SGHTA and CDR2 is FQGNSA. The CDR3 nucleotides are TGTGCCAGCAGCTTAGAGGGCTCTGGAAACACCATATATTTT. As protein: CASSLEGSGNTIYF.

The chain recombines TRBV2 with TRBJ1-5; TRBD1 aligns across 7 bases. Germline values: CDR1 SNHLY, CDR2 FYNNEI. V lost 5 bases, J lost 3 bases, and 4 bases stayed unmatched. The CDR3 is 14 amino acids. In nucleotides, the CDR3 is TGTGCCAGCAGTAGGGACAGCTACAATCAGCCCCAGCATTTT. Translated, it gives CASSRDSYNQPQHF.

This chain links TRBV7-6 with TRBJ2-1; D uncertain. The CDR3 contains 14 residues. Trimming shortened V by 1 base and J by 6 bases, and 10 bases separated the two germline ends. Germline-derived CDR1 and CDR2 are SGHVS and FNYEAQ. The CDR3 region is CASSLEYASNEQFF. The CDR3 DNA sequence: TGTGCCAGCAGCTTAGAGTACGCATCCAATGAGCAGTTCTTC. The entire variable domain, with the rest obtained from reference TRBV7-6 and TRBJ2-1, is as follows: GAGVSQSPRYKVTKRGQDVALRCDPISGHVSLYWYRQALGQGPEFLTYFNYEAQQDKSGLPNDRFSAERPEGSISTLTIQRTEQRDSAMYRCASSLEYASNEQFFGPGTRLTVL.

The J gene is TRBJ2-7, the V gene TRBV15, with 9 bases fitting TRBD1. V was pared by 0 bases and J by 1 base, with 10 bases of the junction left unmatched. The CDR3 covers 18 residues. Germline V CDR1 and CDR2: LNHNV, YYDKDF (reference sequence). For the CDR3, the DNA is TGTGCCACCAGCAGAGAGGAGGACAGGGGAGCGCCTTCCTACGAGCAGTACTTC. Protein product: CATSREEDRGAPSYEQYF.